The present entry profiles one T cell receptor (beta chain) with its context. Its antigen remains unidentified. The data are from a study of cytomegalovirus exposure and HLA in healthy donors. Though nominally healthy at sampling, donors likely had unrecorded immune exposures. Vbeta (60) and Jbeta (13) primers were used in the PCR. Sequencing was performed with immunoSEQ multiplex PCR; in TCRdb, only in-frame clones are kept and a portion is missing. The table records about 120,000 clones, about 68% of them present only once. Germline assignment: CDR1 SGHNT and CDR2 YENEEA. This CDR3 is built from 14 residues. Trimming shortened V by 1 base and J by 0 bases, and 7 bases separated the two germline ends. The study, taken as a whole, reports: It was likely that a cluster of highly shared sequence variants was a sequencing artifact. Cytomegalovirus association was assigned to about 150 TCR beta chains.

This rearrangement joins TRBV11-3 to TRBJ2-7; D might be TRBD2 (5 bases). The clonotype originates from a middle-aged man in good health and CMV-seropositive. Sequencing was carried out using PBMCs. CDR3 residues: CASSLGGSSYEQYF. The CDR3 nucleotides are TGTGCCAGCAGCTTAGGAGGGAGCTCCTACGAGCAGTACTTC.